This TCR beta chain was observed in a study of blood T cell repertoires in COVID-19. Study information: From T cells, B-cell-depleted T cells, or PBMCs came the material, which was cDNA or gDNA.

The CDR3 sequence is 13 residues long. The germline CDR1 and CDR2 sequences are SQVTM and ANQGSEA. Trimming pared 4 bases from V and 1 base from J, leaving 11 bases between. Authors' processing steps: Amplification with reference gene primers provided the estimates of nucleated cell counts. TCRdb keeps only in-frame clones here, not all; method: immunoSEQ multiplex PCR. V and J calls and clone size come straight from that table; D and trimming were deduced from the DNA. Among about 190,000 clones, 65% to 80% were seen once, and the ten largest hold roughly 14%. The clonotype originates from a man aged 45-65 years who had recovered from COVID-19. Sequenced input: peripheral blood. The gene calls are TRBV29-1 and TRBJ2-7; TRBD2 might be the D (5 bases). The CDR3 nucleotides read TGCAGCGTTGGGTTAGCGCCTTCCTACGAGCAGTACTTC. It translates to CSVGLAPSYEQYF.